These 12 T cell receptor beta chains share one sample of origin, sequenced in a study of T cell repertoires in cytomegalovirus infection. MiXCR, run by TCRdb on the reads, gives a single entry per CDR3 protein. The sample contains about 770,000 distinct CDR3 sequences, around 29% of which appear only once. Their target antigens are unknown. Sequenced here: cultured CD8+ T cells from PBMCs, sampled from culture after CMV antigen stimulation. The source is a human donor in good health (CMV status not recorded). Some clones in this sample may be carry-over from other donors' samples.

This clonotype has only a few counts. This chain uses TRBV15 with TRBJ2-1; 7 nucleotides align to TRBD1. This CDR3 contains 15 residues. The germline CDR1 and CDR2 sequences are LNHNV and YYDKDF (reference sequence). Unmatched junction bases numbered 7, after V lost 5 bases and J lost 3 bases. As DNA, the CDR3 is TGTGCCACCAGCCGCCGGGACAGTTTCTACAATGAGCAGTTCTTC. It specifies CATSRRDSFYNEQFF.

In this sample, this clonotype turned up a few times. The V call is TRBV6-2 or TRBV6-3, the J call TRBJ2-1; TRBD2 agrees at 9 bases. Germline lookup yields CDR1 MNHEY and CDR2 SVGEGT. The length of the CDR3 is 16 residues. Unmatched junction bases numbered 10, after V lost 6 bases and J lost 4 bases. For the CDR3, the DNA is TGTGCCAGCAGCCCCGTCGGTGCGGGGGGGTACAATGAGCAGTTCTTC. Translated: CASSPVGAGGYNEQFF.

This chain links TRBV10-3 with TRBJ1-2; 7 bases agree with TRBD1. Looked up from germline, CDR1 is ENHRY and CDR2 is SYGVKD. V lost 6 bases to trimming and J lost 2 bases; unmatched junction nucleotides: 9. The length of the CDR3 is 15 residues. CDR3: CAIRTGSLLNYGYTF. The CDR3 DNA follows: TGTGCCATCAGGACAGGGAGTCTGCTCAACTATGGCTACACCTTC.

This clonotype occurred a few times. The CDR3 here is CASSTASYGYTF. The CDR3 DNA sequence: TGTGCCAGTAGCACAGCTAGCTATGGCTACACCTTC. The chain couples TRBV19 to TRBJ1-2; no clear D gene. CDR1 and CDR2 (germline): LNHDA, SQIVND (reference sequence). The CDR3 contains 12 residues. Between the trimmed V and J ends, which lost 6 bases and 4 bases, there was a span of 9 bases.

The V and J genes are TRBV12-3 or TRBV12-4 and TRBJ1-2, with D possibly TRBD1 on 5 matching bases. This CDR3 comprises 12 residues. V was cut by 5 bases and J by 4 bases, with 8 bases left in between. The CDR3 protein is CASSADTYGYTF. CDR3 nucleotides: TGTGCCAGCAGTGCGGACACCTATGGCTACACCTTC.

In DNA form, the CDR3 reads TGTGCCAGCAGCAACCATCCTAGCGGGGGACACAATGAGCAGTTCTTC. This encodes CASSNHPSGGHNEQFF. The chain combines TRBV7-6 with TRBJ2-1; 10 positions agree with TRBD2. Losses at the gene ends were 5 bases for V and 5 bases for J; bases not matched to a gene: 9. Germline V gives CDR1 SGHVS, CDR2 FNYEAQ. This CDR3 comprises 16 residues.

This rearrangement joins TRBV28 to TRBJ1-2; possibly TRBD1 for D (6 bases). Trimming pared 7 bases from V and 5 bases from J, leaving 20 bases between. The CDR3 contains 15 residues. CDR1 is MDHEN and CDR2 is SYDVKM in the germline V gene. CDR3: CASIPGGGRYYGYTF. In nucleotides, the CDR3 is TGTGCCAGCATCCCCGGCGGGGGCCGGTATTATGGCTACACCTTC.

This chain joins TRBV10-2 and TRBJ1-5; 8 nucleotides match TRBD1. The V segment lost 8 bases and the J segment 5 bases; nucleotides outside the gene matches: 5. This CDR3 spans 13 amino acids. In germline, CDR1 is WSHSY, CDR2 SAAADI. The CDR3 sequence is CASGQGLDQPQHF. The CDR3 region has the DNA TGCGCCAGCGGACAGGGATTGGATCAGCCCCAGCATTTT.

This clonotype has at least ten counts. This chain connects TRBV7-2 to TRBJ2-2; D unresolved. Trimming stripped 1 base from V and 5 bases from J, with 11 bases between. The CDR3 length is 15 residues. The germline gives CDR1 SGHTA, CDR2 FQGNSA. CDR3 bases: TGTGCCAGCAGCTTAGTATTAGGTCTGACCGGGGAGCTGTTTTTT. It encodes CASSLVLGLTGELFF.

This clonotype was seen only a few times. The V call is TRBV12-3 or TRBV12-4, the J call TRBJ1-5; D is unclear. V was shortened by 7 bases and J by 1 base, with 17 bases between the two germline ends. The CDR3 consists of 16 residues. CDR3 nucleotide sequence: TGTGCCAGCACAAGTTATGAAAGAGGAAGCAATCAGCCCCAGCATTTT. Translation: CASTSYERGSNQPQHF.

CDR3 residues: CSVGQGPGELFF. For the CDR3, the DNA is TGCAGCGTGGGACAGGGTCCCGGGGAGCTGTTTTTT. This chain links TRBV29-1 with TRBJ2-2; 9 bases agree with TRBD1. Germline-derived CDR1 and CDR2 are SQVTM and ANQGSEA. The CDR3 extends over 12 amino acids. Unmatched junction bases numbered 2, after V lost 6 bases and J lost 6 bases.

In its sample, this clonotype was seen a few times. The V call is TRBV7-6, the J call TRBJ2-2; 8 positions match TRBD1. V shed 4 bases, J shed 0 bases, and the junction held 10 bases outside the gene matches. This CDR3 spans 18 amino acids. Germline V gene lookup returns CDR1 SGHVS and CDR2 FNYEAQ. CDR3: CASSYGGTGETNTGELFF. The CDR3 DNA follows: TGTGCCAGCAGCTACGGCGGGACAGGAGAAACGAACACCGGGGAGCTGTTTTTT.